These T cell receptor beta chains were read from a single sample in a study of OX40 agonist ivuxolimab in advanced cancers. Measured with immunoSEQ multiplex PCR; TCRdb has only the in-frame clones, and not every one. The table has more than 10,000 clones, less than 90% seen once. The starting material was CD4+ or CD8+ T cells sorted from blood, obtained in a trial of the OX40 agonist ivuxolimab. The receptors stem from an adult with an advanced solid tumor such as melanoma, head and neck, liver or kidney cancer. The CDR3 runs from the conserved cysteine through the conserved F or W. A D gene is named only where the DNA matches it firmly. Not every row has a clone size; where given, it reads once, few, many or a size class.

TRBJ2-3 | - | - | TRBV27 | TGTGCCAGCAGCAGATATACGCAGTATTTT | CASSRYTQYF
TRBJ1-3 | - | - | TRBV9 | TGTGCCAGCAGCCCTGCGGTTGGAAACACCATATATTTT | CASSPAVGNTIYF
TRBJ2-7 | - | - | TRBV21-1 | TGTGCCACGGTAGGGCAGGGCCATTCCTACGAGCAGTACTTC | CATVGQGHSYEQYF
TRBJ2-2 | TRBD1 | few | TRBV7-8 | TGTGCCAGCAGCTGGGGGACAGGGGTAATCACCGGGGAGCTGTTTTTT | CASSWGTGVITGELFF
TRBJ2-5 | TRBD2 | - | TRBV9 | TGTGCCAGCAGCGTAGGGGAGAGACTAGCGGGGGGTCAAGAGACCCAGTACTTC | CASSVGERLAGGQETQYF
TRBJ2-7 | TRBD1 | - | TRBV11-1 | TGTGCCAGCAGCCACGCCCCGGCAGGGGGCGCCGAGCAGTACTTC | CASSHAPAGGAEQYF
TRBJ1-2 | - | once | TRBV5-1 | TGCGCCAGCAGCTTGGCCGGTGCAAATGGCTACACCTTC | CASSLAGANGYTF
TRBJ2-3 | - | - | TRBV13 | TGTGCCAGCAGCCCGGGGGTCCGAGATACGCAGTATTTT | CASSPGVRDTQYF
TRBJ2-1 | - | - | TRBV7-2 | TGTGCCAGCAGCTTGGTTCCTTTCGGGAATGAGCAGTTCTTC | CASSLVPFGNEQFF
TRBJ2-7 | - | - | TRBV5-6 | TGTGCCAGCAGCCCAGGGAGGGGGTTGAGACCCTACGAGCAGTACTTC | CASSPGRGLRPYEQYF
TRBJ2-5 | - | - | TRBV5-4 | TGTGCCAGCAGCCTAAAACGACCAGGACTACCTCAAGAGACCCAGTACTTC | CASSLKRPGLPQETQYF
TRBJ1-1 | - | - | TRBV7-9 | TGTGCCAGCAGCTTAGCGACGAACACTGAAGCTTTCTTT | CASSLATNTEAFF
TRBJ2-3 | - | - | TRBV11-2 | TGTGCCAGCAGCTTAGAGGGCCTTCAGGGAGATACGCAGTATTTT | CASSLEGLQGDTQYF
TRBJ1-1 | - | - | TRBV29-1 | TGCAGCGTTGGCGGGGGCGGAGACGCTTTCTTT | CSVGGGGDAFF
TRBJ1-5 | TRBD1 | - | TRBV16 | TGTGCCAGCAGTTACGGACAGGGTAGTAATCAGCCCCAGCATTTT | CASSYGQGSNQPQHF
TRBJ2-1 | TRBD2 | few | TRBV4-1 | TGCGCCAGCAGCCATAGCGGGAGTGGATACAATGAGCAGTTCTTC | CASSHSGSGYNEQFF
TRBJ1-2 | - | - | TRBV15 | TGTGCCACCAGCAGATCGGGAAGGGGCTACACCTTC | CATSRSGRGYTF
TRBJ1-1 | - | - | TRBV29-1 | TGCAGCGTTGAAGATGAGAGGTCGAACACTGAAGCTTTCTTT | CSVEDERSNTEAFF
TRBJ2-1 | TRBD2 | - | TRBV7-6 | TGTGCCAGCAGCCACTTAGCGGGAGAAGCCAATGAGCAGTTCTTC | CASSHLAGEANEQFF
TRBJ1-1 | - | - | TRBV9 | TGTGCCAGCAGCGTAGGAGGGGAGGCGGCTTTCTTT | CASSVGGEAAFF
TRBJ1-2 | TRBD1 | medium-sized | TRBV19 | TGTGCCAGTAGGGACAGGGCGCCCTATGGCTACACCTTC | CASRDRAPYGYTF
TRBJ1-2 | - | medium-sized | TRBV5-1 | TGCGCCAGCAGCTTGCGGGAAAGGGATGGCTACACCTTC | CASSLRERDGYTF
TRBJ2-3 | - | - | TRBV27 | TGTGCCAGCAGTTCGACCTACACAGATACGCAGTATTTT | CASSSTYTDTQYF
TRBJ1-1 | TRBD1 | - | TRBV7-3 | TGTGCCAGCCAAACAGGGGGGACTGAAGCTTTCTTT | CASQTGGTEAFF
TRBJ1-5 | - | - | TRBV19 | TGTGCCAGTAGTCCTACAGGGCAGGGTCAGCCCCAGCATTTT | CASSPTGQGQPQHF
TRBJ2-3 | - | - | TRBV14 | TGTGCCAGCAGCACCCGGGACACCCTCACAGATACGCAGTATTTT | CASSTRDTLTDTQYF
TRBJ2-2 | TRBD2 | - | TRBV11-2 | TGTGCCAGCAGCTTGGCGACTAGCGGGGGCCCCGGAACCGGGGAGCTGTTTTTT | CASSLATSGGPGTGELFF